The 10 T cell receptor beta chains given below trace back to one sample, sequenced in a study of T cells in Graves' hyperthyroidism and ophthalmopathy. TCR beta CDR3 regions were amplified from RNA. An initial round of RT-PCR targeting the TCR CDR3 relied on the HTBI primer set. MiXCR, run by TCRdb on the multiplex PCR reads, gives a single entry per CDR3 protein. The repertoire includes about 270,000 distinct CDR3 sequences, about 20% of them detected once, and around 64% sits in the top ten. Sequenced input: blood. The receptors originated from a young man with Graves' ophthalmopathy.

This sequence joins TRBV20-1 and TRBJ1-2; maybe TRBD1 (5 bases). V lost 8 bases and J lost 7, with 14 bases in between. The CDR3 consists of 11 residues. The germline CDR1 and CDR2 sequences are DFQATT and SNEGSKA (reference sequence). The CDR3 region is CSIDRRTGYTF. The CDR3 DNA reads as TGCAGTATCGACAGACGGACTGGCTACACCTTC.

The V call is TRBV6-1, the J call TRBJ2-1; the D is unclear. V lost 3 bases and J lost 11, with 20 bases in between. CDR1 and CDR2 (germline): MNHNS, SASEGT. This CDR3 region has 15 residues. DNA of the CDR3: TGTGCCAGCAGTGAGACACAACCAGGTTATAGTAAGCAGTTCTTC. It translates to CASSETQPGYSKQFF.

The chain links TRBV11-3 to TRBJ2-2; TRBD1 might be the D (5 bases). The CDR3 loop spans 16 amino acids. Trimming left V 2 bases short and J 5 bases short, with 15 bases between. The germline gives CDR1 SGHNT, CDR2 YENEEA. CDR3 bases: TGTGCCAGCAGCTTATCCCTGGACACAAGGACCGGGGAGCTGTTTTTT. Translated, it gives CASSLSLDTRTGELFF.

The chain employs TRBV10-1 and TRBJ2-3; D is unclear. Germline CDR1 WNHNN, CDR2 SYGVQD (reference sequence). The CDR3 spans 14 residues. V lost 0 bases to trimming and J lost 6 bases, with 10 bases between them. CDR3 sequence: CASSESMGWDTQYF. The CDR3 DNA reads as TGCGCCAGCAGTGAGTCGATGGGGTGGGATACGCAGTATTTT.

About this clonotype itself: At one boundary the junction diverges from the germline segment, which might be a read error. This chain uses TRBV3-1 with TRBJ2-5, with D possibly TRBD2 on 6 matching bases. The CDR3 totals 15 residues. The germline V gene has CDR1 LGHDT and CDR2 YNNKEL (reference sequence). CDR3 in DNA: TGCGCCAGCAGCAGGCTGGGAGGACCCCGGGAGACCCAGTACTTC. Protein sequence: CASSRLGGPRETQYF.

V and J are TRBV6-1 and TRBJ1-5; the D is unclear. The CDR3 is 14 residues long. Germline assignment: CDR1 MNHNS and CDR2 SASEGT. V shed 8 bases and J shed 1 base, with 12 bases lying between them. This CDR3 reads CASELWESNQPQHF. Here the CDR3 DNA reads TGTGCCAGCGAACTCTGGGAAAGCAATCAGCCCCAGCATTTT.

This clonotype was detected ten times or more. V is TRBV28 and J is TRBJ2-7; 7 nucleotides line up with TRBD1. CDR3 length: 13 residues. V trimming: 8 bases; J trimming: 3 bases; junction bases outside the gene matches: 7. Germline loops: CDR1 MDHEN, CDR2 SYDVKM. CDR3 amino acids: CASCGQAVYEQYF. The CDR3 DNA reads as TGTGCCAGCTGCGGACAGGCGGTCTACGAGCAGTACTTC.

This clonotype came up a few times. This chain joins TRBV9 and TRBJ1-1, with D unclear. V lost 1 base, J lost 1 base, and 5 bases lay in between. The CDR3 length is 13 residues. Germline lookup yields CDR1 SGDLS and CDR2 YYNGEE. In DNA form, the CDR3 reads TGTGCCAGCAGCGTACGAGGGAACACTGAAGCTTTCTTT. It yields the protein CASSVRGNTEAFF. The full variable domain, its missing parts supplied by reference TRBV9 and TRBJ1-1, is DSGVTQTPKHLITATGQRVTLRCSPRSGDLSVYWYQQSLDQGLQFLIQYYNGEERAKGNILERFSAQQFPDLHSELNLSSLELGDSALYFCASSVRGNTEAFFGQGTRLTVV.

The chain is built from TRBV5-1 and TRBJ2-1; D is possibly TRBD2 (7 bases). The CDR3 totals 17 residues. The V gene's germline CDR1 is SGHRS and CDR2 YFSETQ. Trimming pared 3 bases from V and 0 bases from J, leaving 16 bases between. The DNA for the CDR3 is TGCGCCAGCAGCTCGAGGGGGGGGCCGAGCTCCTACAATGAGCAGTTCTTC. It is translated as CASSSRGGPSSYNEQFF.

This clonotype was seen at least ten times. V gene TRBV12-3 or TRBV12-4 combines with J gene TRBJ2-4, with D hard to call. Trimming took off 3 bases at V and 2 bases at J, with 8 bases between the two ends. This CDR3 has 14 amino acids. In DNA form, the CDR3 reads TGTGCCAGCAGTTTGGATATGACCAAAAACATTCAGTACTTC. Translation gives CASSLDMTKNIQYF.